The 32 T cell receptor beta chains given below trace back to one sample, sequenced in a study of human T cells and chemical hapten exposure. TCRdb re-called the RACE reads through MiXCR, storing one row per CDR3 protein. The sample gives around 50,000 distinct CDR3 sequences, about 9% of which show up once; around 4.3% is in the top ten. Time point defined: patch test 1, 2 weeks after DPC sensitization. Treatment here: therapeutic diphenylcyclopropenone sensitization with weekly scalp DPC. Material: whole blood, obtained in connection with sensitization to the hapten diphenylcyclopropenone (DPC). All receptors come from a woman in her fifties or sixties with alopecia areata. Some clones in this sample may be carry-over from other donors' samples.

This clonotype was picked up a small number of times. V gene TRBV6-6 combines with J gene TRBJ2-7; D is unresolved. CDR1 and CDR2 (germline): MNHNY, SVGAGI (reference sequence). V dropped 4 bases and J dropped 5 bases, with 9 bases sitting between them. The CDR3 sequence is 12 residues long. This CDR3 is CASSSPVDEQYF. The CDR3 DNA reads TGTGCCAGCAGTTCCCCCGTGGACGAGCAGTACTTC.

This clonotype was recorded many times. The chain carries TRBV11-2 and TRBJ2-7, with D unresolved. Germline V gene lookup returns CDR1 SGHAT and CDR2 FQNNGV. V lost 3 bases and J 4 bases, leaving 13 bases between the germline ends. The CDR3 is 14 amino acids. CDR3 sequence reads: CASSFGRWWYEQYF. In DNA form, the CDR3 reads TGTGCCAGCAGCTTCGGCAGGTGGTGGTACGAGCAGTACTTC.

Many counts were recorded for this clonotype. The chain combines TRBV4-3 with TRBJ1-1; a weak D match, TRBD1 (6 bases). This CDR3 is built from 18 residues. Trimming took off 0 bases at V and 0 bases at J, with 17 bases between the two ends. Germline CDR1 and CDR2: LGHNA and YSLEER. The CDR3 nucleotides read TGCGCCAGCAGCCAAGATAAGGGGGTCCAGGGGATGAACACTGAAGCTTTCTTT. Its protein product is CASSQDKGVQGMNTEAFF.

This clonotype was observed many times. CDR3 sequence: CASSLDRGGGSAGNTIYF. The CDR3 DNA is TGTGCCAGCAGCCTGGACAGGGGTGGAGGCTCTGCTGGAAACACCATATATTTT. This chain connects TRBV11-2 to TRBJ1-3, with 9 nucleotides matching TRBD1. Germline V gene sequence: CDR1 SGHAT, CDR2 FQNNGV. J gave up 2 bases and V 5 bases, and 13 bases lay outside the gene matches. The CDR3 loop spans 18 amino acids.

This clonotype showed up many times. This sequence joins TRBV20-1 and TRBJ2-5; 10 bases are a match to TRBD2. The germline gives CDR1 DFQATT, CDR2 SNEGSKA (reference sequence). This CDR3 is built from 17 residues. The V segment lost 5 bases and the J segment 0 bases; nucleotides outside the gene matches: 12. The CDR3 bases are TGCAGTGCTCTGAATCCCGGACTAGCGGAGAACCAAGAGACCCAGTACTTC. Translated: CSALNPGLAENQETQYF.

This clonotype has a count of ten or more. This chain connects TRBV5-1 to TRBJ1-2; 10 nucleotides match TRBD1. CDR1 SGHRS and CDR2 YFSETQ come from the germline V gene. Unmatched junction bases numbered 7, after V lost 4 bases and J lost 7 bases. The CDR3 has 14 residues. The CDR3 region has the DNA TGCGCCAGCAGCAGGGGACAGGGGCTGGCTGGCTACACCTTC. It encodes CASSRGQGLAGYTF. The full variable domain, in which reference TRBV5-1 and TRBJ1-2 provide the parts outside the CDR3, is KAGVTQTPRYLIKTRGQQVTLSCSPISGHRSVSWYQQTPGQGLQFLFEYFSETQRNKGNFPGRFSGRQFSNSRSEMNVSTLELGDSALYLCASSRGQGLAGYTFGSGTRLTVV.

This chain links TRBV2 with TRBJ2-5; 8 bases line up with TRBD1. V dropped 7 bases and J dropped 10; count of bases not matched to a gene: 14. Germline V CDR1 and CDR2: SNHLY, FYNNEI. CDR3 length: 14 amino acids. The CDR3 reads CASTAGGLLGRQYF. CDR3 nucleotides: TGTGCCAGCACCGCAGGGGGCCTCTTAGGTCGCCAGTACTTC.

This chain joins TRBV3-1 and TRBJ1-6; tentative D call: TRBD1 (6 bases). V lost 4 bases, J lost 3 bases, and 13 bases lay in between. The CDR3 is 16 amino acids. Germline-derived CDR1 and CDR2 are LGHDT and YNNKEL (reference sequence). The CDR3 bases are TGTGCCAGCAGCCGCGGACAGCCCAACTATAATTCACCCCTCCACTTT. It yields the protein CASSRGQPNYNSPLHF.

The genes are TRBV28 and TRBJ2-7; TRBD2 matches at 8 bases. CDR3 size: 15 residues. The germline V gene has CDR1 MDHEN and CDR2 SYDVKM. J lost 0 bases, V lost 7 bases, and 8 bases had no gene match. The DNA of the CDR3 is TGTGCCAGCACTCAGATAGCGGGGAGCTCCTACGAGCAGTACTTC. Encoded protein: CASTQIAGSSYEQYF.

The CDR3 is CSVVRAEAFF. The CDR3 DNA reads TGCAGCGTGGTCAGAGCTGAAGCTTTCTTT. The chain joins TRBV29-1 to TRBJ1-1; D ambiguous. From germline, CDR1 is SQVTM and CDR2 ANQGSEA. The CDR3 runs 10 residues. Trimming cost V 6 bases and J 6 bases, with 8 bases left between them.

This clonotype was detected many times. The chain has TRBV4-1 and TRBJ2-3; 11 bases match TRBD1. Germline CDR1 MGHRA, CDR2 YSYEKL. The CDR3 runs 14 residues. V dropped 6 bases and J dropped 6; count of bases not matched to a gene: 5. The CDR3 loop is CASRDRGPVDTQYF. The CDR3, as DNA: TGCGCCAGCAGGGACAGGGGGCCGGTGGATACGCAGTATTTT.

This clonotype has more than one count but fewer than ten. CDR3 DNA: TGCGCCAGCAGCTTGGACAGTTCGTACACCGGGGAGCTGTTTTTT. This translates into CASSLDSSYTGELFF. This chain connects TRBV5-1 to TRBJ2-2; D gene ambiguous. V lost 0 bases to trimming and J lost 3 bases, with 9 bases between them. Germline V CDR1 and CDR2: SGHRS, YFSETQ. The CDR3 is 15 amino acids.

Ten or more counts support this clonotype. The DNA for the CDR3 is TGTGCCAGCAGTGAACTAGCGGGTTACGAGCAGTACTTC. Encoded protein: CASSELAGYEQYF. This chain uses TRBV2 with TRBJ2-7; 8 bases agree with TRBD2. CDR1 is SNHLY, CDR2 FYNNEI, per germline. The CDR3 has 13 amino acids. With V trimmed by 2 bases and J by 4 bases, 1 base remained unmatched.

This clonotype was seen at least ten times. The rearrangement joins TRBV12-3 or TRBV12-4 to TRBJ2-2, with 9 bases lining up with TRBD1. Trimming at V came to 7 bases and at J to 4 bases, leaving 7 bases not matched to a gene. This CDR3 has 15 residues. The CDR3 DNA follows: TGTGCCAGCAAGCCCGGGACAGGGAGCACCGGGGAGCTGTTTTTT. This translates into CASKPGTGSTGELFF.

This clonotype was counted at least ten times. In nucleotides, the CDR3 is TGTGCCAGCAATCTCCCTAGCTCCTACAATGAGCAGTTCTTC. It yields the protein CASNLPSSYNEQFF. This sequence joins TRBV5-5 and TRBJ2-1; no reliable D call. The V end was cut by 6 bases, the J end by 0 bases, with 10 bases between. The CDR3 sequence is 14 residues long. Germline loops: CDR1 SGHKS, CDR2 YYEKEE (reference sequence).

This clonotype was seen ten or more times. The J gene is TRBJ2-5, the V gene TRBV29-1, with D possibly TRBD1 on 7 matching bases. The CDR3 spans 12 residues. Trimming pared 5 bases from V and 4 bases from J, leaving 11 bases between. CDR1 is SQVTM and CDR2 is ANQGSEA in the germline V gene. As DNA, the CDR3 is TGCAGCGTTTTCAGGGGGGCAGAGACCCAGTACTTC. This gives the protein CSVFRGAETQYF.

This clonotype was seen a single time. The CDR3 DNA follows: TGTGCCAGCCAGTGGCAGGGGCAACACGAGCAGTACTTC. Protein sequence: CASQWQGQHEQYF. The chain combines TRBV28 with TRBJ2-7, with D tentatively TRBD1 (6 bases). Trimming shortened V by 8 bases and J by 5 bases, and 16 bases separated the two germline ends. The germline V gene has CDR1 MDHEN and CDR2 SYDVKM. The CDR3 covers 13 residues. Drawing the rest from reference TRBV28 and TRBJ2-7, the complete variable domain is DVKVTQSSRYLVKRTGEKVFLECVQDMDHENMFWYRQDPGLGLRLIYFSYDVKMKEKGDIPEGYSVSREKKERFSLILESASTNQTSMYLCASQWQGQHEQYFGPGTRLTVT.

The sample holds many counts of this clonotype. This rearrangement joins TRBV12-3 or TRBV12-4 to TRBJ2-2; 11 bases line up with TRBD2. There are 16 residues in the CDR3. Trimming at V came to 5 bases and at J to 6 bases, leaving 8 bases not matched to a gene. DNA for the CDR3: TGTGCCAGCAGTCCGCGGGTAGCGGGAGGGCCCGGGGAGCTGTTTTTT. This sequence encodes CASSPRVAGGPGELFF.

J is TRBJ1-1 and V is TRBV29-1; D is ambiguous. Germline CDR1 reads SQVTM; CDR2 reads ANQGSEA. This CDR3 is built from 14 residues. Trimming cost V 7 bases and J 1 base, with 16 bases left between them. The CDR3 is CSAHLGRSNTEAFF. The CDR3 nucleotides read TGCAGCGCCCACTTGGGCAGATCGAACACTGAAGCTTTCTTT.

This clonotype occurred many times. The V call is TRBV20-1, the J call TRBJ1-1, with unresolved D. This CDR3 has 13 residues. The V end was cut by 2 bases, the J end by 1 base, with 8 bases between. Germline assignment: CDR1 DFQATT and CDR2 SNEGSKA (reference sequence). CDR3 nucleotides: TGCAGTGCTAGAACCTCATCGAACACTGAAGCTTTCTTT. Amino acid sequence: CSARTSSNTEAFF.

In its sample, this clonotype was seen a few times. The chain uses TRBV12-3 or TRBV12-4 and TRBJ2-4; D might be TRBD1 or TRBD2, each matching 6 bases. V was cut by 5 bases and J by 7 bases, with 24 bases left in between. CDR3 length equals 17 residues. The CDR3 here is CASSGGRSRVTGNIQYF. In nucleotides, the CDR3 is TGTGCCAGCAGTGGGGGGCGGAGCCGCGTTACTGGGAACATTCAGTACTTC.

The chain uses TRBV27 and TRBJ1-2; unclear D gene. Looked up from germline, CDR1 is MNHEY and CDR2 is SMNVEV (reference sequence). The CDR3 covers 10 residues. Trimming removed 5 bases from V and 4 bases from J, with 2 bases in between. The CDR3 region has the DNA TGTGCCAGCAGTCCCTATGGCTACACCTTC. Translating it yields CASSPYGYTF.

In its sample, this clonotype was seen many times. The rearrangement joins TRBV20-1 to TRBJ2-3; 11 bases match TRBD2. The CDR3 covers 19 residues. CDR1 is DFQATT, CDR2 SNEGSKA, per germline (reference sequence). The ends lost 6 bases at V and 5 bases at J; junction bases unmatched: 22. CDR3: CSAGGGLAGGRPGGDTQYF. CDR3 coding DNA: TGCAGTGCAGGAGGAGGCCTAGCGGGAGGCCGACCGGGGGGAGATACGCAGTATTTT.

There are many counts of this clonotype. The J gene is TRBJ1-1, the V gene TRBV30; D remains unclear. The CDR3 loop spans 11 amino acids. Looked up from germline, CDR1 is GTSNPN and CDR2 is SVGIG (reference sequence). Trimming cost V 1 base and J 8 bases, with 8 bases left between them. The DNA of the CDR3 is TGTGCCTGGAGTGAGCAGGCCGAAGCTTTCTTT. It yields the protein CAWSEQAEAFF. Combining the CDR3 with reference TRBV30 and TRBJ1-1 gives the whole variable domain SQTIHQWPATLVQPVGSPLSLECTVEGTSNPNLYWYRQAAGRGLQLLFYSVGIGQISSEVPQNLSASRPQDRQFILSSKKLLLSDSGFYLCAWSEQAEAFFGQGTRLTVV.

This clonotype was seen repeatedly, ten times or more. Written as DNA, the CDR3 is TGTGCCAGCAGCCCCGTAGCCGGGGGGCAGTACTTC. This codes for CASSPVAGGQYF. This chain uses TRBV6-5 with TRBJ2-4, with 7 bases lining up with TRBD2. J gave up 13 bases and V 6 bases, and 9 bases lay outside the gene matches. Germline CDR1 MNHEY, CDR2 SVGAGI. This CDR3 region has 12 residues.

V usage is TRBV14 and J usage is TRBJ2-1, with D unresolved. V shed 0 bases and J shed 6 bases, with 15 bases lying between them. The CDR3 is made up of 16 amino acids. CDR1 and CDR2 (germline): SGHDN, FVKESK. The CDR3 nucleotides are TGTGCCAGCAGCCAAGAGACCGGCAACAAGCGCAATGAGCAGTTCTTC. This encodes CASSQETGNKRNEQFF. Combining the CDR3 with reference TRBV14 and TRBJ2-1 gives the whole variable domain EAGVTQFPSHSVIEKGQTVTLRCDPISGHDNLYWYRRVMGKEIKFLLHFVKESKQDESGMPNNRFLAERTGGTYSTLKVQPAELEDSGVYFCASSQETGNKRNEQFFGPGTRLTVL.

Only a few counts were recorded for this clonotype. This sequence joins TRBV29-1 and TRBJ1-2; tentatively, D is TRBD1 (5 bases). The CDR3 runs to 11 residues. CDR1 is SQVTM and CDR2 is ANQGSEA in the germline V gene. Trimming removed 2 bases at V and 8 bases at J, with 9 bases between. CDR3 DNA: TGCAGCGTTGAATGGGGGTACGGCTACACCTTC. Amino acid sequence: CSVEWGYGYTF.

This clonotype was detected ten times or more. The gene calls are TRBV7-2 and TRBJ1-2; TRBD1 might be the D (6 bases). V was trimmed by 5 bases and J by 8 bases, leaving 24 bases between them. The CDR3 consists of 16 residues. Germline V gene lookup returns CDR1 SGHTA and CDR2 FQGNSA. DNA for the CDR3: TGTGCCAGCAGCCGAAGGGACAACCCGTTATTCGGCGGCTACACCTTC. It translates to CASSRRDNPLFGGYTF.

This clonotype was recorded many times. V and J are TRBV12-3 or TRBV12-4 and TRBJ2-2; no reliable D call. V was pared by 7 bases and J by 5 bases, with 17 bases between. The CDR3 length is 15 residues. CDR3 DNA sequence: TGTGCCAGCACCAAAGACGGCCAGCTGACCGGGGAGCTGTTTTTT. Translation: CASTKDGQLTGELFF.

This clonotype appeared many times. V gene TRBV5-1 combines with J gene TRBJ1-2, with D maybe TRBD1 (6 bases). CDR1 is SGHRS and CDR2 is YFSETQ in the germline V gene. The V and J ends lost 0 bases and 7 bases respectively, with 13 bases between them. The CDR3 has 14 amino acids. CDR3: CASSLESGGSGYTF. CDR3 coding DNA: TGCGCCAGCAGCTTGGAATCGGGGGGCTCTGGCTACACCTTC.

In its sample, this clonotype was seen many times. V usage is TRBV5-1 and J usage is TRBJ2-1, with D possibly being TRBD1 (6 bases). V lost 5 bases and J lost 2, with 14 bases in between. CDR1 is SGHRS, CDR2 YFSETQ, per germline. The CDR3 totals 15 residues. CDR3 loop: CASSKQGPPYNEQFF. In nucleotides, the CDR3 is TGCGCCAGCAGTAAACAGGGCCCCCCCTACAATGAGCAGTTCTTC.

As to this clonotype: This clone may be a read error of a much larger clone one base away. The chain carries TRBV11-3 and TRBJ1-1; no firm D call. The CDR3 runs to 13 residues. Germline V gene lookup returns CDR1 SGHNT and CDR2 YENEEA. The CDR3 sequence is CASNLEANTEAFF. CDR3 sequence (DNA): TGTGCCAGCAACTTAGAAGCAAACACTGAAGCTTTCTTT.